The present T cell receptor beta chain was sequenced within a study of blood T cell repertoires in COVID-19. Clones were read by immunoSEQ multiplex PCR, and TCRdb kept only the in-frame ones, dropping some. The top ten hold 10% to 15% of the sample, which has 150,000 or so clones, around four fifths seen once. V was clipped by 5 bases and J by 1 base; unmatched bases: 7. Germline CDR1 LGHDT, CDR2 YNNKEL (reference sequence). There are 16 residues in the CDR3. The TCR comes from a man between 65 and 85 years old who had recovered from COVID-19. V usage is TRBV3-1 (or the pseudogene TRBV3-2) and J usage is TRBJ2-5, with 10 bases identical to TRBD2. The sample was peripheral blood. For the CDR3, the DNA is TGTGCCAGCAGCTTCCATAGCGGGAGGTCCCAAGAGACCCAGTACTTC. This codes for CASSFHSGRSQETQYF.